This T cell receptor (beta chain) appears in the sequencing data of a study of blood T cell repertoires in COVID-19. TCRdb's copy holds only in-frame clones and misses some; the assay was immunoSEQ multiplex PCR. The sample lists approximately 72,000 clones; 85% to 90% were seen once. Sequencing input: peripheral blood. The TCR was taken from a man in his 60s with acute or convalescent COVID-19.

The CDR3 sequence is CATSDGTAGSDTQYF. In DNA, the CDR3 is TGTGCCACCAGTGACGGGACAGCAGGAAGCGATACGCAGTATTTT. The gene calls are TRBV24-1 and TRBJ2-3; 7 bases fit TRBD1. The germline V gene encodes CDR1 KGHDR and CDR2 SFDVKD. The ends lost 4 bases at V and 6 bases at J; junction bases unmatched: 9. The CDR3 contains 15 residues.